This section outlines one T cell receptor beta chain sequence together with its context. The data derive from a study of T-cell reconstitution after alpha-beta-depleted transplantation in children. Per the germline V gene, CDR1 is SNHLY and CDR2 is FYNNEI. Losses at the gene ends were 8 bases for V and 5 bases for J; bases not matched to a gene: 6. This CDR3 comprises 14 residues. For TCRbeta, the library was prepared with unique molecular identifiers. TCRdb called the PCR reads again in MiXCR, with one record for every CDR3 protein. The table has about 610,000 distinct CDR3 sequences, about a quarter seen once.

This material consisted of PBMCs, taken before TCRalphabeta/CD19-depleted stem cell transplant. The gene calls are TRBV2 and TRBJ2-3; 11 bases fit TRBD2. This sequence originates from a boy less than two years old with Wiskott-Aldrich syndrome, due to receive a stem cell transplant. DNA of the CDR3: TGTGCCAGCTTGCTCCTAGCGGGGGGAGATACGCAGTATTTT. Encoded protein: CASLLLAGGDTQYF. Together with reference TRBV2 and TRBJ2-3, the CDR3 gives the full variable domain: EPEVTQTPSHQVTQMGQEVILRCVPISNHLYFYWYRQILGQKVEFLVSFYNNEISEKSEIFDDQFSVERPDGSNFTLKIRSTKLEDSAMYFCASLLLAGGDTQYFGPGTRLTVL.